These T cell receptor beta chains were read from a single sample in a study of blood T cell repertoires in COVID-19. Assay: immunoSEQ multiplex PCR; the TCRdb copy retains only in-frame clones and omits some. The sample lists roughly 420,000 clones, roughly 90% occurring once. The source material was PBMCs or T cells enriched from blood (not recorded which). These receptors originate from a woman aged 25 to 39 with acute COVID-19. The CDR3 runs from the conserved cysteine through the conserved F or W. The D gene is left open where the match is weak. Only some rows state a clone size, as once, few, many or a class for expanded clones.

TRBD1	TRBV19	TRBJ2-7	NA	TGTGCCAGTAGTCCCCAGGCAAGGACAGGGGGGGACGAGCAGTACTTC	CASSPQARTGGDEQYF
TRBD1	TRBV6-5	TRBJ1-2	NA	TGTGCCAGCAAGACAGGGGGCGGGTATGGCTACACCTTC	CASKTGGGYGYTF
NA	TRBV13	TRBJ1-4	NA	TGTGCCAGCAGCCGAGGATCCCCCGCGACTAATGAAAAACTGTTTTTT	CASSRGSPATNEKLFF
NA	TRBV27	TRBJ2-1	NA	TGTGCCAGCACCACCCCGGGGTTCCCCTACAATGAGCAGTTCTTC	CASTTPGFPYNEQFF
TRBD1	TRBV7-2	TRBJ1-5	NA	TGTGCCAGCAGCCACGGACAGGGATGGAATCAGCCCCAGCATTTT	CASSHGQGWNQPQHF
NA	TRBV6-4	TRBJ1-1	NA	TGTGCCAGCAGTAAGTTGGGTCAGGTGGTCCTGAACACTGAAGCTTTCTTT	CASSKLGQVVLNTEAFF
TRBD1	TRBV5-5	TRBJ1-1	NA	TGTGCCAGCAGCTGGACAGGGTCCACTGAAGCTTTCTTT	CASSWTGSTEAFF
NA	TRBV5-6	TRBJ2-5	NA	TGTGCCAGCAGCAGAACTAGCCCAGAGACCCAGTACTTC	CASSRTSPETQYF
NA	TRBV6-6	TRBJ1-2	NA	TGTGCCAGCAGTTTGGGCTCAGCTAACTATGGCTACACCTTC	CASSLGSANYGYTF
NA	TRBV11-2	TRBJ1-5	few	TGTGCCAGCAGCCTTTTGGGACAAGTCCGACCGTATAGCAATCAGCCCCAGCATTTT	CASSLLGQVRPYSNQPQHF
NA	TRBV21-1	TRBJ2-5	NA	TGTGCCAGCAGCAAAGCACACAGGGGGCAAGAGACCCAGTACTTC	CASSKAHRGQETQYF
NA	TRBV18	TRBJ1-3	NA	TGTGCCAGCTCACGAGCGTCCGGTTACTCTCGCTCTGGAAACACCATATATTTT	CASSRASGYSRSGNTIYF
NA	TRBV7-3	TRBJ1-2	NA	TGTGCCAGCAGCTTAGGAGTGCGGGATTTGGATGGCTACACCTTC	CASSLGVRDLDGYTF
TRBD2	TRBV15	TRBJ2-1	NA	TGTGCCACCAGCAGAGCCACTACCGGGACTAGACGCAATGAGCAGTTCTTC	CATSRATTGTRRNEQFF
TRBD1	TRBV24-1	TRBJ2-6	NA	TGTGCCACCAGTGATTCCCGGACAGGGGGGAGTGGGGCCAACGTCCTGACTTTC	CATSDSRTGGSGANVLTF
NA	TRBV7-8	TRBJ1-4	NA	TGTGCCAGCAGCCGAGACAGGAATGAAAAACTGTTTTTT	CASSRDRNEKLFF
NA	TRBV19	TRBJ1-5	NA	TGTGCCAGTTCACAGGCCCATAGCAATCAGCCCCAGCATTTT	CASSQAHSNQPQHF
NA	TRBV7-8	TRBJ1-1	NA	TGTGCCAGCAGCTTAGTGGGGGGGCTTCTTATCTCCGATACGAACACTGAAGCTTTCTTT	CASSLVGGLLISDTNTEAFF
TRBD1	TRBV18	TRBJ1-2	NA	TGTGCCAGCTCACCAATCTTTCAGGGGGCGGTAAACTATGGCTACACCTTC	CASSPIFQGAVNYGYTF
TRBD1	TRBV30	TRBJ1-4	NA	TGTGCCAGTTCTCCCGGGACAGGGGGCCGGGGTGAAAAACTGTTTTTT	CASSPGTGGRGEKLFF
NA	TRBV20-1	TRBJ2-1	NA	TGCAGTGCTAGTAAAACCCGGGGCAATGAGCAGTTCTTC	CSASKTRGNEQFF
NA	TRBV11-2	TRBJ1-4	NA	TGTGCCAGCAGCTTAGCGGGGGGCGGGTTCACTAATGAAAAACTGTTTTTT	CASSLAGGGFTNEKLFF
NA	TRBV3-1/TRBV3-2	TRBJ2-3	NA	TGTGCCAGCAGCTCAAGGGGGGGGCGTTTGTATACGCAGTATTTT	CASSSRGGRLYTQYF
TRBD1	TRBV7-9	TRBJ1-1	NA	TGTGCCAGCAGCCCGACAGGGCGAGGGAGTGAAGCTTTCTTT	CASSPTGRGSEAFF
TRBD1	TRBV7-8	TRBJ1-1	once	TGTGCCAGCAGCTTACCGGGGACAGCTGAAGCTTTCTTT	CASSLPGTAEAFF
NA	TRBV5-1	TRBJ1-1	NA	TGCGCCAGCAATCCGGGAGGGGGAACGGCTGAAGCTTTCTTT	CASNPGGGTAEAFF
TRBD1	TRBV9	TRBJ1-2	NA	TGTGCCAGCAGCACCGGGACAGGTGCTAACTATGGCTACACCTTC	CASSTGTGANYGYTF
NA	TRBV3-1/TRBV3-2	TRBJ2-7	NA	TGTGCCAGCAGCCAAGTCGAGGCACCCTACGAGCAGTACTTC	CASSQVEAPYEQYF
TRBD2	TRBV5-1	TRBJ2-3	once	TGCGCCAGCAGCCGTACTAGCGGGGGGGCGGTTACAGATACGCAGTATTTT	CASSRTSGGAVTDTQYF
TRBD1	TRBV6-5	TRBJ1-5	NA	TGTGCCAGCAGCCTAACAGGGGACCAGCCCCAGCATTTT	CASSLTGDQPQHF
TRBD1	TRBV19	TRBJ1-2	NA	TGTGCCAGCCTGCCTGAGGCAGGGGGCGGCTATGGCTACACCTTC	CASLPEAGGGYGYTF
NA	TRBV9	TRBJ2-2	NA	TGTGCCAGCAGCGTAGAGGGGGGGCTCGTCGGGGAGCTGTTTTTT	CASSVEGGLVGELFF
NA	TRBV19	TRBJ2-7	NA	TGTGCCAGTAGTGCACAGGGTAAATCCTCCCGATACGAGCAGTACTTC	CASSAQGKSSRYEQYF
TRBD1	TRBV6-2/TRBV6-3	TRBJ2-7	NA	TGTGCCAGCAGTTACGGGGACAGGGGGGTCTACGAGCAGTACTTC	CASSYGDRGVYEQYF
NA	TRBV21-1	TRBJ1-2	NA	TGTGCCAGCACAAAGGGGCCTTTTAACTATGGCTACACCTTC	CASTKGPFNYGYTF
NA	TRBV18	TRBJ1-1	once	TGTGCCAGCTCACCGATGCAGGGGAACACTGAAGCTTTCTTT	CASSPMQGNTEAFF
TRBD1	TRBV18	TRBJ2-2	NA	TGTGCCAGCTCACTCGGACAGGGTACAATCACCGGGGAGCTGTTTTTT	CASSLGQGTITGELFF
NA	TRBV30	TRBJ1-1	NA	TGTGCCTGGAGGCGGCCAGGGGCGAACACTGAAGCTTTCTTT	CAWRRPGANTEAFF
TRBD1	TRBV13	TRBJ1-2	once	TGTGCCAGCAGCTTAGTTGGGGCCCGACAGGGACACTATGGCTACACCTTC	CASSLVGARQGHYGYTF
NA	TRBV6-5	TRBJ1-5	NA	TGTGCCAGCATTTTCAGAAATCAGCCCCAGCATTTT	CASIFRNQPQHF
NA	TRBV12-2	TRBJ1-4	once	TGTGCAAGTCGCTTAGGAGACAACGACCAGGAAAAACTGTTTTTT	CASRLGDNDQEKLFF
NA	TRBV18	TRBJ2-7	NA	TGTGCCAGCTCACCACAAGGAGGCTACGAGCAGTACTTC	CASSPQGGYEQYF
TRBD1	TRBV2	TRBJ1-5	NA	TGTGCCAGCGGGTGGGACAGGCAGGAGATTAGCAATCAGCCCCAGCATTTT	CASGWDRQEISNQPQHF
NA	TRBV4-3	TRBJ1-2	NA	TGCGCCAGCAGCCCCACTTTCTCAGTGGGGCAAGGGTGGGGCTACACCTTC	CASSPTFSVGQGWGYTF
TRBD1	TRBV10-3	TRBJ2-3	NA	TGTGCCATCAGAGAACAGGGGGTCTTCACAGATACGCAGTATTTT	CAIREQGVFTDTQYF
NA	TRBV19	TRBJ2-2	NA	TGTGCCAGTAGTATGGGGGGAGGAGAAGGCTACACCGGGGAGCTGTTTTTT	CASSMGGGEGYTGELFF
TRBD1	TRBV19	TRBJ1-4	NA	TGTGCCAGTAGTCTATGGACAGGACCTAATGAAAAACTGTTTTTT	CASSLWTGPNEKLFF
TRBD1	TRBV24-1	TRBJ1-1	NA	TGTGCCACCAGTGGAGAGACAGGGGGCGGCACTGAAGCTTTCTTT	CATSGETGGGTEAFF
NA	TRBV10-1	TRBJ2-5	NA	TGCGCCAGCACCCAAGATCCTGCCCGAGGGACCCAGTACTTC	CASTQDPARGTQYF
NA	TRBV20-1	TRBJ1-1	NA	TGCAGTGCTAGGCCGGGGGCTGAAGCTTTCTTT	CSARPGAEAFF
TRBD2	TRBV6-5	TRBJ2-2	NA	TGTGCCAGCAATACTCTGGGGGGGACCGGGGAGCTGTTTTTT	CASNTLGGTGELFF
NA	TRBV29-1	TRBJ2-7	NA	TGCAGCGTTGCGCGAGGACTACCCCAAGATTCCTACGAGCAGTACTTC	CSVARGLPQDSYEQYF
NA	TRBV6-2/TRBV6-3	TRBJ2-1	NA	TGTGCCAGCAGTTACTCTCAGGGGCATGAGCAGTTCTTC	CASSYSQGHEQFF
NA	TRBV4-1	TRBJ2-3	NA	TGCGCCAGCAGCCAAGAGTTAGCGGCAGGGGGAGCCCCAAGGACGCAGTATTTT	CASSQELAAGGAPRTQYF
NA	TRBV18	TRBJ2-2	NA	TGTGCCAGCTCACCAGAGTACTTGAACACCGGGGAGCTGTTTTTT	CASSPEYLNTGELFF
TRBD1	TRBV2	TRBJ1-2	once	TGTGCCAGCAGTGATTTTAATGAACAGGGGGCGGATAAGTATGGCTACACCTTC	CASSDFNEQGADKYGYTF
TRBD1	TRBV18	TRBJ1-1	NA	TGTGCCAGCTCACCACCTAACAGGGGTCGTGACACTGAAGCTTTCTTT	CASSPPNRGRDTEAFF